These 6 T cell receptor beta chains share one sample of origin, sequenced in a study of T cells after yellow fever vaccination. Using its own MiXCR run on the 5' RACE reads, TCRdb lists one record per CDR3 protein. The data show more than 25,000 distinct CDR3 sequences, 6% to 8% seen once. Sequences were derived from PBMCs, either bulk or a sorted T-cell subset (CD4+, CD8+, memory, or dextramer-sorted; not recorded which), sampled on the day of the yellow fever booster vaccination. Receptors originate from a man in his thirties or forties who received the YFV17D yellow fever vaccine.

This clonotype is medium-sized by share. The CDR3, as DNA: TGCAGCGTTGAAGGCGACTACCAGCGGAACTATGGCTACACCTTC. This gives the protein CSVEGDYQRNYGYTF. The V and J genes are TRBV29-1 and TRBJ1-2; D gene uncertain. The CDR3 covers 15 residues. The V end lost 1 base, the J end lost 2 bases, and 14 bases lay between the germline ends. Germline CDR1 SQVTM, CDR2 ANQGSEA. The full variable domain, in which reference TRBV29-1 and TRBJ1-2 provide the parts outside the CDR3, is SAVISQKPSRDICQRGTSLTIQCQVDSQVTMMFWYRQQPGQSLTLIATANQGSEATYESGFVIDKFPISRPNLTFSTLTVSNMSPEDSSIYLCSVEGDYQRNYGYTFGSGTRLTVV.

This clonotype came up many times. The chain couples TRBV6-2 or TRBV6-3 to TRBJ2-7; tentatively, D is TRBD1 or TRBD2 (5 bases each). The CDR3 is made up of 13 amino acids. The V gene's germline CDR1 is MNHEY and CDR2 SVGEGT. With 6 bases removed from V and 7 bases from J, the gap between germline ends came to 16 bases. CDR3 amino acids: CASSGTPAPEQYF. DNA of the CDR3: TGTGCCAGCAGCGGGACCCCCGCTCCAGAGCAGTACTTC.

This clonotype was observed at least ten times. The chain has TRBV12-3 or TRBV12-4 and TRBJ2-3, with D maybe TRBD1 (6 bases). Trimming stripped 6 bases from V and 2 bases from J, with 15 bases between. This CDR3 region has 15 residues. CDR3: CASSKGQLYTDTQYF. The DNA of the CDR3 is TGTGCCAGCAGCAAAGGACAGCTATACACAGATACGCAGTATTTT.

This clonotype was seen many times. Here the CDR3 DNA reads TGTGCCAGCAGTTCGGCTGGTTCACCCCTCCACTTT. Translated: CASSSAGSPLHF. The chain joins TRBV12-3 or TRBV12-4 to TRBJ1-6; D is undetermined. The CDR3 is 12 amino acids. V was pared by 4 bases and J by 9 bases, with 7 bases between.

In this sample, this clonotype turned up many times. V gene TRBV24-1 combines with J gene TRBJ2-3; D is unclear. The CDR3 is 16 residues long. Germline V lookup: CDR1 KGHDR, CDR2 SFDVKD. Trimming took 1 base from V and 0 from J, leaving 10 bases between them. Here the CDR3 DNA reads TGTGCCACCAGTGATTTAAGGTTCGCTAGCACAGATACGCAGTATTTT. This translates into CATSDLRFASTDTQYF.

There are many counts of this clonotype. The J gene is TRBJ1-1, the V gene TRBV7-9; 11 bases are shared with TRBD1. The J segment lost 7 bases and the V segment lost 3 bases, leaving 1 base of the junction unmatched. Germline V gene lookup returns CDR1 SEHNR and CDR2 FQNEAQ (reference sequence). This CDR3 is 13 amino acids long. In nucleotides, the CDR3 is TGTGCCAGCAGCTTGGGACAGGGGGTTGAAGCTTTCTTT. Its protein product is CASSLGQGVEAFF.